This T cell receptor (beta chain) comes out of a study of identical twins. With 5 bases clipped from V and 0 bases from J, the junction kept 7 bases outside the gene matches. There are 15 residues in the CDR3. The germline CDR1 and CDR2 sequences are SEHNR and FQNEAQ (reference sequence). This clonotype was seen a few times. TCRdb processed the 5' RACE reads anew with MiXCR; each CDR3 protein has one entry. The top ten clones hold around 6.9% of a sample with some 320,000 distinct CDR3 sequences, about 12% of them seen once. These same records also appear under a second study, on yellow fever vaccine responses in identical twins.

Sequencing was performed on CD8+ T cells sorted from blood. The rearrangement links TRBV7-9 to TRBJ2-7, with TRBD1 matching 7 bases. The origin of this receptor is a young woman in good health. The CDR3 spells CASSQRQGSSYEQYF. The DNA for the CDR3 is TGTGCCAGCAGCCAACGACAGGGAAGCTCCTACGAGCAGTACTTC.